This entry lists 18 T cell receptor beta chains sequenced from one sample in a study of T cell responses to AZD1222 COVID-19 vaccine. Libraries were prepared by immunoSEQ multiplex PCR; TCRdb keeps only in-frame clonotypes and omits some of them. The sample includes 100,000 to 150,000 clones, about nine tenths seen only once; the top ten take 4.4%. The material sequenced was peripheral blood, taken on day 0 of MenACWY control vaccination. The receptors come from an adult in good health.

This clone came up a few times. This chain links TRBV4-2 with TRBJ1-6, with D perhaps TRBD1 (5 bases). This CDR3 region has 14 residues. CDR1 is LGHNA and CDR2 is YNFKEQ in the germline V gene. V gave up 2 bases and J gave up 11 bases, with 13 bases separating them. CDR3 region: CASSQLGAGAPLHF. CDR3 sequence (DNA): TGTGCCAGCAGCCAACTAGGGGCGGGAGCACCCCTCCACTTT.

The V and J genes are TRBV9 and TRBJ2-7; D tentatively reads TRBD1 or TRBD2 (5 bases each). Germline assignment: CDR1 SGDLS and CDR2 YYNGEE. Trimming removed 7 bases from V and 3 bases from J, with 8 bases in between. The CDR3 extends over 11 amino acids. This CDR3 reads CASGGLYEQYF. CDR3 sequence (DNA): TGTGCCAGCGGGGGTCTCTACGAGCAGTACTTC.

The chain carries TRBV28 and TRBJ2-7; 12 bases match TRBD2. The CDR3 has 14 amino acids. The V gene's germline CDR1 is MDHEN and CDR2 SYDVKM. V lost 5 bases and J lost 6; bases outside the gene matches: 5. The CDR3 loop is CASSLAGGPGEQYV. The CDR3 bases are TGTGCCAGCAGTCTAGCGGGGGGGCCGGGCGAGCAGTACGTC.

V gene TRBV18 combines with J gene TRBJ1-5; D gene unclear. Germline CDR1 reads KGHSH; CDR2 reads LQKENI. The CDR3 runs to 13 residues. The V and J ends lost 0 bases and 10 bases respectively, with 10 bases between them. The CDR3 spells CASSPPTRFPQHF. DNA for the CDR3: TGTGCCAGCTCACCACCTACACGGTTCCCCCAGCATTTT.

V and J are TRBV27 and TRBJ2-5; no clear D gene. Trimming cost V 5 bases and J 3 bases, with 10 bases left between them. Germline-derived CDR1 and CDR2 are MNHEY and SMNVEV (reference sequence). The CDR3 is 13 residues long. The CDR3 sequence is CASSLYSKETQYF. The CDR3 coding sequence is TGTGCCAGCAGTCTATACTCCAAAGAGACCCAGTACTTC.

This rearrangement joins TRBV27 to TRBJ1-2, with 10 nucleotides matching TRBD1. The ends lost 5 bases at V and 7 bases at J; junction bases unmatched: 10. The CDR3 loop spans 15 amino acids. Germline CDR1 MNHEY, CDR2 SMNVEV (reference sequence). This CDR3 is CASSIARTGGGGYTF. The CDR3 DNA follows: TGTGCCAGCAGTATCGCCCGGACAGGGGGTGGTGGCTACACCTTC.

The J gene is TRBJ1-1, the V gene TRBV5-6; D ambiguous. This CDR3 comprises 15 residues. Germline CDR1 SGHDT, CDR2 YYEEEE. V was trimmed by 4 bases and J by 6 bases, leaving 19 bases between them. The CDR3 DNA reads TGTGCCAGCAGCCTGACCCAAATAGACCGGCCTGAAGCTTTCTTT. Translated, it gives CASSLTQIDRPEAFF.

The chain carries TRBV2 and TRBJ2-7; possibly TRBD2 for D (7 bases). Trimming took off 4 bases at V and 6 bases at J, with 13 bases between the two ends. Germline assignment: CDR1 SNHLY and CDR2 FYNNEI. The CDR3 has 13 amino acids. This chain's CDR3 is CASSVGGAGEQYF. DNA of the CDR3: TGTGCCAGCAGTGTTGGGGGGGCCGGCGAGCAGTACTTC. The full variable domain, its missing parts supplied by reference TRBV2 and TRBJ2-7, is EPEVTQTPSHQVTQMGQEVILRCVPISNHLYFYWYRQILGQKVEFLVSFYNNEISEKSEIFDDQFSVERPDGSNFTLKIRSTKLEDSAMYFCASSVGGAGEQYFGPGTRLTVT.

V usage is TRBV7-6 and J usage is TRBJ2-1; TRBD2 agrees at 8 bases. Unmatched junction bases numbered 4, after V lost 0 bases and J lost 6 bases. This CDR3 region has 15 residues. CDR1 and CDR2 from the germline V gene are SGHVS and FNYEAQ. CDR3 region: CASSLARSGGNEQFF. As DNA, the CDR3 is TGTGCCAGCAGCTTAGCGCGAAGCGGGGGCAATGAGCAGTTCTTC.

This CDR3 is CASRAGGADTQYF. The DNA of the CDR3 is TGCGCCAGCAGGGCGGGGGGAGCGGATACGCAGTATTTT. The rearrangement joins TRBV10-1 to TRBJ2-3, with TRBD2 matching over 8 bases. V lost 6 bases, J lost 6 bases, and 5 bases stayed unmatched. This CDR3 has 13 residues. From germline, CDR1 is WNHNN and CDR2 SYGVQD (reference sequence).

The chain combines TRBV15 with TRBJ2-2; weak D call: TRBD1 (5 bases). Germline V CDR1 and CDR2: LNHNV, YYDKDF (reference sequence). The V end lost 0 bases, the J end lost 5 bases, and 16 bases lay between the germline ends. The CDR3 is 17 amino acids. DNA for the CDR3: TGTGCCACCAGCAGAGATCGCGCTCAGGGATGGACCGGGGAGCTGTTTTTT. It yields the protein CATSRDRAQGWTGELFF. The variable domain in full, completed from reference TRBV15 and TRBJ2-2, reads DAMVIQNPRYQVTQFGKPVTLSCSQTLNHNVMYWYQQKSSQAPKLLFHYYDKDFNNEADTPDNFQSRRPNTSFCFLDIRSPGLGDTAMYLCATSRDRAQGWTGELFFGEGSRLTVL.

The genes are TRBV10-2 and TRBJ1-1; 7 nucleotides align to TRBD1. V dropped 2 bases and J dropped 4; count of bases not matched to a gene: 7. This CDR3 is built from 15 residues. Germline-derived CDR1 and CDR2 are WSHSY and SAAADI. The CDR3 region has the DNA TGCGCCAGCAGTGAGACGCGGACAGGCGCCACTGAAGCTTTCTTT. As protein: CASSETRTGATEAFF.

The chain employs TRBV6-6 and TRBJ2-4; 9 bases fit TRBD1. After removal of 8 bases from V and 0 bases from J, the junction contained 5 bases not matched to a gene. The CDR3 consists of 15 residues. Germline values: CDR1 MNHNY, CDR2 SVGAGI (reference sequence). The CDR3 DNA reads as TGTGCCAGCCGGGACAGGGATTTAGCCAAAAACATTCAGTACTTC. Protein product: CASRDRDLAKNIQYF.

The sample holds a few counts of this clone. V is TRBV2 and J is TRBJ2-3; 10 nucleotides align to TRBD2. This CDR3 comprises 16 residues. Losses at the gene ends were 6 bases for V and 2 bases for J; bases not matched to a gene: 8. Germline V gene lookup returns CDR1 SNHLY and CDR2 FYNNEI. CDR3 coding DNA: TGTGCCAGCAGGGTAATGGGACTAGCGTACACAGATACGCAGTATTTT. Protein product: CASRVMGLAYTDTQYF.

This clone was counted only a few times. This chain links TRBV29-1 with TRBJ2-4, with 12 bases identical to TRBD2. There are 14 residues in the CDR3. V lost 6 bases and J lost 5; bases outside the gene matches: 5. Germline assignment: CDR1 SQVTM and CDR2 ANQGSEA. The CDR3 loop reads CSVLAGGRENIQYF. The DNA of the CDR3 is TGCAGCGTCCTAGCGGGGGGGCGCGAAAACATTCAGTACTTC.

This clone was recorded only once. The V and J genes are TRBV7-9 and TRBJ2-5, with 15 bases matching TRBD2. This CDR3 comprises 17 residues. The V and J ends lost 5 bases and 3 bases, in that order; junction bases with no gene match: 7. Germline CDR1 and CDR2: SEHNR and FQNEAQ (reference sequence). The CDR3 DNA reads TGTGCCAGCAGCGTCCGGGGGACTAGCGGGAGGAAAGAGACCCAGTACTTC. Its translation is CASSVRGTSGRKETQYF.

This clone was counted between two and nine times. The chain joins TRBV7-8 to TRBJ1-2; TRBD1 is a possible D gene (6 bases). V was clipped by 1 base and J by 5 bases, with 8 bases between them. The CDR3 length is 13 residues. CDR1 and CDR2 from the germline V gene are SGHVS and FQNEAQ. DNA of the CDR3: TGTGCCAGCAGCTTAGACAGGGAGTATGGCTACACCTTC. It is translated as CASSLDREYGYTF.

This chain joins TRBV12-3 or TRBV12-4 and TRBJ1-2, with D possibly being TRBD1 (5 bases). This CDR3 region has 12 residues. Trimming removed 5 bases from V and 3 bases from J, with 7 bases in between. The CDR3 DNA sequence: TGTGCCAGCAGTCAGGGTGACTATGGCTACACCTTC. This gives the protein CASSQGDYGYTF.